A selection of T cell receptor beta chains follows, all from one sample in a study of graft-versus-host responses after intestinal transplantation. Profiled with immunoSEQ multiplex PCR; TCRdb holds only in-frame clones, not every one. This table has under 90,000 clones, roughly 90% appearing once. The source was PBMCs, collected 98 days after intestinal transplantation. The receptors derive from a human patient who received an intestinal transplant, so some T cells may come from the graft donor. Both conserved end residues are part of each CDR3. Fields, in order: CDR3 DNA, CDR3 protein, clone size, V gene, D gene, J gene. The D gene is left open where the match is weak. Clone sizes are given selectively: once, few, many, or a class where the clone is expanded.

CDR3 DNA: TGTGCCAGCTTGGACTCCTCGACAGGGGGCCGCGAGCAGTACTTC
CDR3 protein: CASLDSSTGGREQYF
clone size: .
V gene: TRBV28
D gene: TRBD1
J gene: TRBJ2-7

CDR3 DNA: TGTGCCAGCAGTAAAGACAGGGGGCGCACAGATACGCAGTATTTT
CDR3 protein: CASSKDRGRTDTQYF
clone size: .
V gene: TRBV6-5
D gene: TRBD1
J gene: TRBJ2-3

CDR3 DNA: TGTGCCAGCAGCTTATCTTTCCGGGTGAGGGGATTCAATCAGCCCCAGCATTTT
CDR3 protein: CASSLSFRVRGFNQPQHF
clone size: .
V gene: TRBV13
D gene: .
J gene: TRBJ1-5

CDR3 DNA: TGCGCCAGCAGCCTTCCAAGCGGGAGCACTGGAGATACGCAGTATTTT
CDR3 protein: CASSLPSGSTGDTQYF
clone size: .
V gene: TRBV4-3
D gene: TRBD2
J gene: TRBJ2-3

CDR3 DNA: TGTGCCAGCAGCCCTGGCGGGACCTACGAGCAGTACTTC
CDR3 protein: CASSPGGTYEQYF
clone size: .
V gene: TRBV9
D gene: .
J gene: TRBJ2-7

CDR3 DNA: TGTGCCAGCAGCTTGGGACAGGGGGCTGCTGGGGCCAACGTCCTGACTTTC
CDR3 protein: CASSLGQGAAGANVLTF
clone size: .
V gene: TRBV5-6
D gene: TRBD1
J gene: TRBJ2-6

CDR3 DNA: TGCGCCAGCAGCTTGACTAGCGGCCCTCAAGAGACCCAGTACTTC
CDR3 protein: CASSLTSGPQETQYF
clone size: .
V gene: TRBV5-1
D gene: TRBD2
J gene: TRBJ2-5

CDR3 DNA: TGTGCCAGCAGCAAAAGTACAGGGATCATCTTCGAGCAGTACTTC
CDR3 protein: CASSKSTGIIFEQYF
clone size: few
V gene: TRBV21-1
D gene: .
J gene: TRBJ2-7

CDR3 DNA: TGTGCCAGCAGTGAAGGACTACCGCGGGGGACCCAGTACTTC
CDR3 protein: CASSEGLPRGTQYF
clone size: .
V gene: TRBV2
D gene: .
J gene: TRBJ2-5

CDR3 DNA: TGTGCCAGCGATAACGGTCAGCCCCAGCATTTT
CDR3 protein: CASDNGQPQHF
clone size: few
V gene: TRBV28
D gene: .
J gene: TRBJ1-5

CDR3 DNA: TGTGCCAGCAGCTTAACAGGGGTAGCCAAAAACATTCAGTACTTC
CDR3 protein: CASSLTGVAKNIQYF
clone size: .
V gene: TRBV5-6
D gene: TRBD1
J gene: TRBJ2-4

CDR3 DNA: TGTGCCAGCGGAGGGGGCCGATACAATGAGCAGTTCTTC
CDR3 protein: CASGGGRYNEQFF
clone size: .
V gene: TRBV9
D gene: .
J gene: TRBJ2-1

CDR3 DNA: TGTGCCAGCAGTGAAGGCAGGCTCCGGCATCAAGAGACCCAGTACTTC
CDR3 protein: CASSEGRLRHQETQYF
clone size: .
V gene: TRBV6-1
D gene: .
J gene: TRBJ2-5

CDR3 DNA: TGTGCCAGCTCGCCAAGCGCCATCGACCCCTACGAGCAGTACTTC
CDR3 protein: CASSPSAIDPYEQYF
clone size: .
V gene: TRBV18
D gene: .
J gene: TRBJ2-7

CDR3 DNA: TGTGCCAGCAGCTTGGTAACTAGCGGGAGAAACGAGCAGTACTTC
CDR3 protein: CASSLVTSGRNEQYF
clone size: .
V gene: TRBV7-9
D gene: TRBD2
J gene: TRBJ2-7

CDR3 DNA: TGTGCCATTCTGGTCTCAAATTCAGAGACCCAGTACTTC
CDR3 protein: CAILVSNSETQYF
clone size: .
V gene: TRBV2
D gene: .
J gene: TRBJ2-5

CDR3 DNA: TGTGCCAGCAGTCTAAGACTAGCGGGGGCTCAAGAGACCCAGTACTTC
CDR3 protein: CASSLRLAGAQETQYF
clone size: .
V gene: TRBV27
D gene: TRBD2
J gene: TRBJ2-5

CDR3 DNA: TGTGCCAGCAGCTCACCCGGGGGCTTCGATGAGCAGTTCTTC
CDR3 protein: CASSSPGGFDEQFF
clone size: once
V gene: TRBV9
D gene: .
J gene: TRBJ2-1

CDR3 DNA: TGTGCCAGCAGCTCCCGGGGGTTTCAAGAGACCCAGTACTTC
CDR3 protein: CASSSRGFQETQYF
clone size: few
V gene: TRBV9
D gene: .
J gene: TRBJ2-5

CDR3 DNA: TGTGCCAGCAGCGGAATAGGAGATACGCAGTATTTT
CDR3 protein: CASSGIGDTQYF
clone size: .
V gene: TRBV9
D gene: .
J gene: TRBJ2-3

CDR3 DNA: TGTGCCAGCAGTTACTGGGACAAAATCACTGAAGCTTTCTTT
CDR3 protein: CASSYWDKITEAFF
clone size: .
V gene: TRBV6-5
D gene: .
J gene: TRBJ1-1

CDR3 DNA: TGTGCCAGCACCGGGTCGGCTAGCGGGAGTTTCTACGAGCAGTACTTC
CDR3 protein: CASTGSASGSFYEQYF
clone size: .
V gene: TRBV2
D gene: TRBD2
J gene: TRBJ2-7

CDR3 DNA: TGTGCCAGCAGCCAAACGGGGGCAGGGGGGGAGAATGAGCAGTTCTTC
CDR3 protein: CASSQTGAGGENEQFF
clone size: .
V gene: TRBV28
D gene: .
J gene: TRBJ2-1

CDR3 DNA: TGTGCCAGCAGCCCCCCGGGATCCTACGAGCAGTACTTC
CDR3 protein: CASSPPGSYEQYF
clone size: few
V gene: TRBV5-4
D gene: .
J gene: TRBJ2-7

CDR3 DNA: TGCGCCAGCAGCCAAGAGGCTACACTAGCGGGGGTCACAGATACGCAGTATTTT
CDR3 protein: CASSQEATLAGVTDTQYF
clone size: .
V gene: TRBV4-1
D gene: TRBD2
J gene: TRBJ2-3

CDR3 DNA: TGTGCCAGCAGTAGGGAGACAGGGAGTGTGAGGGAGCTGTTTTTT
CDR3 protein: CASSRETGSVRELFF
clone size: .
V gene: TRBV25-1
D gene: TRBD1
J gene: TRBJ2-2

CDR3 DNA: TGTGCCAGCAGTCAAACTAGTTCAGGTCGAGTATACGAGCAGTACTTC
CDR3 protein: CASSQTSSGRVYEQYF
clone size: few
V gene: TRBV6-6
D gene: .
J gene: TRBJ2-7

CDR3 DNA: TGCGCCAGCAGTCGCCGACAGGGGTCTAACTATGGCTACACCTTC
CDR3 protein: CASSRRQGSNYGYTF
clone size: .
V gene: TRBV23-1
D gene: TRBD1
J gene: TRBJ1-2

CDR3 DNA: TGTGCCAGTACTCAGACTAGCGGGAGTGGCGAGCAGTTCTTC
CDR3 protein: CASTQTSGSGEQFF
clone size: .
V gene: TRBV19
D gene: TRBD2
J gene: TRBJ2-1

CDR3 DNA: TGTGCCAGCAGCTTCCCAGGGTGGGAGACCCAGTACTTC
CDR3 protein: CASSFPGWETQYF
clone size: once
V gene: TRBV5-6
D gene: .
J gene: TRBJ2-5

CDR3 DNA: TGTGCCAGCAGTTTATCGCCACCCCTTTTCACGGGAGCCCCAACGTTCAATGAGCAGTTCTTC
CDR3 protein: CASSLSPPLFTGAPTFNEQFF
clone size: .
V gene: TRBV27
D gene: .
J gene: TRBJ2-1

CDR3 DNA: TGTGCCAGCACCAGTTTTCCTGTCGGGGGTCGCGAGCAGTACTTC
CDR3 protein: CASTSFPVGGREQYF
clone size: once
V gene: TRBV27
D gene: .
J gene: TRBJ2-7

CDR3 DNA: TGCGCCAGCAGTGTGGTGGTTGGGGAGACCCAGTACTTC
CDR3 protein: CASSVVVGETQYF
clone size: .
V gene: TRBV10-1
D gene: .
J gene: TRBJ2-5

CDR3 DNA: TGCAGCGTAGATCGGACAGGGCTGAACACTGAAGCTTTCTTT
CDR3 protein: CSVDRTGLNTEAFF
clone size: .
V gene: TRBV29-1
D gene: TRBD1
J gene: TRBJ1-1

CDR3 DNA: TGTGCCAGCAGCCCAGAGGGACTAGCGGGGGACTCCTACGAGCAGTACTTC
CDR3 protein: CASSPEGLAGDSYEQYF
clone size: once
V gene: TRBV11-1
D gene: TRBD2
J gene: TRBJ2-7

CDR3 DNA: TGTGCCAGCAGGCCTAGCGGGAGGGTGGATACGCAGTATTTT
CDR3 protein: CASRPSGRVDTQYF
clone size: once
V gene: TRBV6-1
D gene: TRBD2
J gene: TRBJ2-3

CDR3 DNA: TGTGCCAGCAGTGAGGAAGACCAAGAGACCCAGTACTTC
CDR3 protein: CASSEEDQETQYF
clone size: .
V gene: TRBV2
D gene: .
J gene: TRBJ2-5

CDR3 DNA: TGTGCCAGCAGCTCACCGACAGGCTACGAGCAGTACTTC
CDR3 protein: CASSSPTGYEQYF
clone size: once
V gene: TRBV13
D gene: .
J gene: TRBJ2-7

CDR3 DNA: TGTGCCAGTAGTGTAACCCGGGACAGGAATTCACCCCTCCACTTT
CDR3 protein: CASSVTRDRNSPLHF
clone size: .
V gene: TRBV19
D gene: TRBD1
J gene: TRBJ1-6

CDR3 DNA: TGTGCCAGCAGTCCGACCAGACAGGACACCGGGGAGCTGTTTTTT
CDR3 protein: CASSPTRQDTGELFF
clone size: once
V gene: TRBV28
D gene: .
J gene: TRBJ2-2

CDR3 DNA: TGTGCCAGCAGTCAACTCAGGGGGCGTACGTCCTATGGCTACACCTTC
CDR3 protein: CASSQLRGRTSYGYTF
clone size: .
V gene: TRBV11-2
D gene: TRBD1
J gene: TRBJ1-2

CDR3 DNA: TGTGCCAGCAGCTTAGGACAGGGGCGGGTCGAGCAGTACTTC
CDR3 protein: CASSLGQGRVEQYF
clone size: .
V gene: TRBV5-4
D gene: TRBD1
J gene: TRBJ2-7

CDR3 DNA: TGTGCCAGCAGTTCCGGGGGCGGGACCGGGGAGCTGTTTTTT
CDR3 protein: CASSSGGGTGELFF
clone size: .
V gene: TRBV6-5
D gene: .
J gene: TRBJ2-2

CDR3 DNA: TGTGCCAGCAGTCCGGCCAGCTACGAGCAGTACTTC
CDR3 protein: CASSPASYEQYF
clone size: few
V gene: TRBV28
D gene: .
J gene: TRBJ2-7

CDR3 DNA: TGCGCCAGCAGCTTGGGCGGGGGCACCGGGGAGCTGTTTTTT
CDR3 protein: CASSLGGGTGELFF
clone size: .
V gene: TRBV5-1
D gene: TRBD2
J gene: TRBJ2-2

CDR3 DNA: TGCAGCGTTTGGACGGGGAACTATGGCTACACCTTC
CDR3 protein: CSVWTGNYGYTF
clone size: .
V gene: TRBV29-1
D gene: .
J gene: TRBJ1-2

CDR3 DNA: TGTGCCAGCAGTTTATGGGGGGGAGGCTACACCTTC
CDR3 protein: CASSLWGGGYTF
clone size: .
V gene: TRBV28
D gene: .
J gene: TRBJ1-2

CDR3 DNA: TGTGCAAGTCGCTCGTGGAATAAACACCCCGGGGTGAACACTGAAGCTTTCTTT
CDR3 protein: CASRSWNKHPGVNTEAFF
clone size: .
V gene: TRBV12-2
D gene: .
J gene: TRBJ1-1

CDR3 DNA: TGTGCCAGCAGTCGGGGGCCGGGGGCTATTAGCACAGATACGCAGTATTTT
CDR3 protein: CASSRGPGAISTDTQYF
clone size: .
V gene: TRBV5-4
D gene: .
J gene: TRBJ2-3

CDR3 DNA: TGCGCCAGCAGCTTGGTGGAGAACACCGGGGAGCTGTTTTTT
CDR3 protein: CASSLVENTGELFF
clone size: .
V gene: TRBV5-1
D gene: .
J gene: TRBJ2-2

CDR3 DNA: TGTGCCAGCAGCCAAGAGCTCCAGGGGGCTTACACCATATATTTT
CDR3 protein: CASSQELQGAYTIYF
clone size: .
V gene: TRBV4-2
D gene: TRBD1
J gene: TRBJ1-3

CDR3 DNA: TGCGCCAGCAGCTTGTTTACAGAGACCCAGTACTTC
CDR3 protein: CASSLFTETQYF
clone size: .
V gene: TRBV5-1
D gene: .
J gene: TRBJ2-5

CDR3 DNA: TGTGCCAGCAGAACCGCCGGGACAGTAGTTTTCCATGAGCAGTTCTTC
CDR3 protein: CASRTAGTVVFHEQFF
clone size: .
V gene: TRBV27
D gene: TRBD1
J gene: TRBJ2-1

CDR3 DNA: TGTGCCAGCAGCAAGGGCAGGGTGTGGCCCCTCCACTTT
CDR3 protein: CASSKGRVWPLHF
clone size: .
V gene: TRBV7-9
D gene: .
J gene: TRBJ1-6

CDR3 DNA: TGTGCCAGCAGCTGGGACAGGGGTGACGAGCAGTACTTC
CDR3 protein: CASSWDRGDEQYF
clone size: .
V gene: TRBV7-8
D gene: TRBD1
J gene: TRBJ2-7

CDR3 DNA: TGCGCCAGCTCCTCCCTCACGGGCGAGCAGTACTTC
CDR3 protein: CASSSLTGEQYF
clone size: .
V gene: TRBV4-1
D gene: .
J gene: TRBJ2-7

CDR3 DNA: TGCGCCAGCAGCCTGGAGGGGAATAGCAATCAGCCCCAGCATTTT
CDR3 protein: CASSLEGNSNQPQHF
clone size: .
V gene: TRBV4-1
D gene: .
J gene: TRBJ1-5

CDR3 DNA: TGTGCCAGCAGCACAACAACAGACCGAGGCTCCTATAATTCACCCCTCCACTTT
CDR3 protein: CASSTTTDRGSYNSPLHF
clone size: .
V gene: TRBV7-9
D gene: .
J gene: TRBJ1-6

CDR3 DNA: TGTGCCGGGCGGACAGGGGCCCACAATGAGCAGTTCTTC
CDR3 protein: CAGRTGAHNEQFF
clone size: .
V gene: TRBV6-1
D gene: TRBD1
J gene: TRBJ2-1

CDR3 DNA: TGTGCCAGCAGCCCGGGACCCCCAGGCACAGATACGCAGTATTTT
CDR3 protein: CASSPGPPGTDTQYF
clone size: .
V gene: TRBV6-5
D gene: .
J gene: TRBJ2-3